This entry describes one T cell receptor (beta chain). Antigen: not known. The sample originates from a study of CXCR3-negative and CXCR3-positive naive CD8 T cells. Study results and caveats: TRB CDR3 properties indicated TCR strength, while surface CD5 was similar across naive subsets. Diversity ran similarly high across both naive subsets but far lower in memory CD8+ cells. For naive cells, CXCR3-negative and CXCR3-positive subsets had similar TRBV-TRBJ usage; for memory cells, usage differed. Fresh PBMCs went into most assays, and CXCR3 expression partly declined after cryopreservation.

Per the germline V gene, CDR1 is SGHRS and CDR2 is YFSETQ. The CDR3 spans 14 residues. Libraries of TRB cDNA were made by 5' RACE and carried UMIs. TCRdb reprocessed the 5' RACE reads, with one entry per CDR3 protein and no DNA. The data show fewer than 60,000 distinct CDR3 sequences, and the top ten clones hold around a fifth. The chain combines TRBV5-1 with TRBJ2-7. The source material was memory CD8+ T cells from blood. This clonotype was sampled from a human donor in good health. Some clones in this sample may be carry-over from other donors' samples. CDR3 region: CASSLSQDPTEQYF.